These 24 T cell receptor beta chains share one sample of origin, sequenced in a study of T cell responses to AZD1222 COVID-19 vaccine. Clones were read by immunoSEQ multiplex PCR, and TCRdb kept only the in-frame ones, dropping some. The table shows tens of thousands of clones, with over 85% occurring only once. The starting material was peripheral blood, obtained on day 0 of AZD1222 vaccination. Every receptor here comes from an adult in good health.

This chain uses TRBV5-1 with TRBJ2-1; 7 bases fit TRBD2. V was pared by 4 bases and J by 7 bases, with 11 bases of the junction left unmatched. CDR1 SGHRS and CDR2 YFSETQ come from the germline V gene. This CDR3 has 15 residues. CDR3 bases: TGCGCCAGCAGCGGTCTTGGGGGGGATGTGAATGAGCAGTTCTTC. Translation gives CASSGLGGDVNEQFF.

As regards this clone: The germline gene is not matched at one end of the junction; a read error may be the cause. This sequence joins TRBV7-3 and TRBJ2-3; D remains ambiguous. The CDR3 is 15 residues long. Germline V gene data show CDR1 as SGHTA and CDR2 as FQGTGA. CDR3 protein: CASSVTALGSDTQYF. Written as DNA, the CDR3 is TGTGCCAGCAGCGTAACAGCGCTGGGATCAGATACGCAGTATTTT. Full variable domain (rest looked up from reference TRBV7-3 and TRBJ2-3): GAGVSQTPSNKVTEKGKYVELRCDPISGHTALYWYRQSLGQGPEFLIYFQGTGAADDSGLPNDRFFAVRPEGSVSTLKIQRTERGDSAVYLCASSVTALGSDTQYFGPGTRLTVL.

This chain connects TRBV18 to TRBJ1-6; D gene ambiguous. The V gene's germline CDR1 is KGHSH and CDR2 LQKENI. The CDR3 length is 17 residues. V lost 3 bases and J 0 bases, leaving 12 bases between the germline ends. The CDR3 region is CASSPGLRSSYNSPLHF. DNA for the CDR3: TGTGCCAGCTCACCGGGTTTGCGTTCCTCCTATAATTCACCCCTCCACTTT.

For the CDR3, the DNA is TGTGCCAGCAGCAGCGGGGGGGTTACAGATACGCAGTATTTT. Translating it yields CASSSGGVTDTQYF. This chain uses TRBV27 with TRBJ2-3; 10 bases align to TRBD2. This CDR3 has 14 amino acids. V dropped 6 bases and J dropped 3; count of bases not matched to a gene: 3. Germline V gene data show CDR1 as MNHEY and CDR2 as SMNVEV (reference sequence).

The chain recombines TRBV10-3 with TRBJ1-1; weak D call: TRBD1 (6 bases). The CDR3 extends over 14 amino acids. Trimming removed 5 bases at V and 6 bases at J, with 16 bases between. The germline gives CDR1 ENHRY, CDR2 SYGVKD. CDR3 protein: CAISQGLGGPEAFF. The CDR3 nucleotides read TGTGCCATCAGTCAGGGGCTCGGGGGCCCTGAAGCTTTCTTT.

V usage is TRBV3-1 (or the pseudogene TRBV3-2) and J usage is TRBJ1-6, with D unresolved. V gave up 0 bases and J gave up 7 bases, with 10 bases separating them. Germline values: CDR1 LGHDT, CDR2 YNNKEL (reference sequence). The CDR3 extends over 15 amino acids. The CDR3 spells CASSQEYLGNSPLHF. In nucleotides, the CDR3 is TGTGCCAGCAGCCAAGAGTACCTGGGAAATTCACCCCTCCACTTT.

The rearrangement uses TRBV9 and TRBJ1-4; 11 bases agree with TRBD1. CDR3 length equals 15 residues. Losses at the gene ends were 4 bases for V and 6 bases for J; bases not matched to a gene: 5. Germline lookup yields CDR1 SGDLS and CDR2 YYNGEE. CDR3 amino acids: CASSRGTGGDEKLFF. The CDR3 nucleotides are TGTGCCAGCAGCAGAGGGACAGGGGGAGATGAAAAACTGTTTTTT.

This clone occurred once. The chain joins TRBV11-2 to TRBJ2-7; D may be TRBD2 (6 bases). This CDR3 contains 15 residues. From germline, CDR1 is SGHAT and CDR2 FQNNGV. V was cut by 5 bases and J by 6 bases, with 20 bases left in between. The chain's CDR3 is CASSIGRGGGREQYF. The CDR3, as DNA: TGTGCCAGCAGCATAGGCCGCGGTGGAGGGCGCGAGCAGTACTTC.

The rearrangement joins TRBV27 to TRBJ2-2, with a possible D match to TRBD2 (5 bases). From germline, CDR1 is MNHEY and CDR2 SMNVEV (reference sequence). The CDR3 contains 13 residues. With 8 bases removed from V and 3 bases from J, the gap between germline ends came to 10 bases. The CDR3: CASRKADTGELFF. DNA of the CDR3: TGTGCCAGCCGGAAAGCGGACACCGGGGAGCTGTTTTTT.

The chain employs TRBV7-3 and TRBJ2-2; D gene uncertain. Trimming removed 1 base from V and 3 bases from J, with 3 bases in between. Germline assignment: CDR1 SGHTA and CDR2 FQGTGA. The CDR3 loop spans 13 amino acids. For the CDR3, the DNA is TGTGCCAGCAGCTTAAGCTACACCGGGGAGCTGTTTTTT. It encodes CASSLSYTGELFF.

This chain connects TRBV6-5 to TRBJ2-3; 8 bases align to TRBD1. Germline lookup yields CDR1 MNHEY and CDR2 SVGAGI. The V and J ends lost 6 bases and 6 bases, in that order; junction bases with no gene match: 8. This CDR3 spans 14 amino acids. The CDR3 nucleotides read TGTGCCAGCAGACGACAGGGGATTAGGGATACGCAGTATTTT. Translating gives CASRRQGIRDTQYF.

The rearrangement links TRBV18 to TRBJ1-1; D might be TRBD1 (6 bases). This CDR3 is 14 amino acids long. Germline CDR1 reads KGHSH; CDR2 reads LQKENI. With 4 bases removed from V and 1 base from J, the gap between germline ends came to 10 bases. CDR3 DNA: TGTGCCAGCTCACTCGTAGGGGGGAACACTGAAGCTTTCTTT. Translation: CASSLVGGNTEAFF.

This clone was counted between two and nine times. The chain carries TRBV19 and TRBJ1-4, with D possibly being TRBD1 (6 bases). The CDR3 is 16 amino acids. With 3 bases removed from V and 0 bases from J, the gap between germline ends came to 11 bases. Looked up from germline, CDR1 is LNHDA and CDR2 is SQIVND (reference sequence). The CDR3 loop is CASSMAGAATNEKLFF. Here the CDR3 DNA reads TGTGCCAGTAGTATGGCGGGGGCTGCAACTAATGAAAAACTGTTTTTT.

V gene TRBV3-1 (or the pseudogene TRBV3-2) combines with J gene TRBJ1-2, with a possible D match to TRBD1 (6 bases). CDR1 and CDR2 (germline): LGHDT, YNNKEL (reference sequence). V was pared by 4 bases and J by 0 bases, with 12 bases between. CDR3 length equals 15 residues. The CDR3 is CASSPPGQPNYGYTF. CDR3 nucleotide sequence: TGTGCCAGCAGCCCCCCCGGACAGCCTAACTATGGCTACACCTTC.

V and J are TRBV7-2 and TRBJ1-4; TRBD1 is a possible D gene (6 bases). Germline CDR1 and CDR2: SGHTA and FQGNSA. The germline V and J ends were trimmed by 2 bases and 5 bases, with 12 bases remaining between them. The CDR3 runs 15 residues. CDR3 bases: TGTGCCAGCAGCTTACTGGGGGGCGCGAATGAAAAACTGTTTTTT. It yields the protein CASSLLGGANEKLFF. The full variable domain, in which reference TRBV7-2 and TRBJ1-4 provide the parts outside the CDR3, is GAGVSQSPSNKVTEKGKDVELRCDPISGHTALYWYRQSLGQGLEFLIYFQGNSAPDKSGLPSDRFSAERTGGSVSTLTIQRTQQEDSAVYLCASSLLGGANEKLFFGSGTQLSVL.

CDR3 sequence (DNA): TGTGCCATCAGTGAGGGACAGGGACACACCGGGGAGCTGTTTTTT. This sequence encodes CAISEGQGHTGELFF. The chain couples TRBV10-3 to TRBJ2-2; 8 bases align to TRBD1. In germline, CDR1 is ENHRY, CDR2 SYGVKD. V was clipped by 2 bases and J by 3 bases; unmatched bases: 2. The CDR3 sequence is 15 residues long.

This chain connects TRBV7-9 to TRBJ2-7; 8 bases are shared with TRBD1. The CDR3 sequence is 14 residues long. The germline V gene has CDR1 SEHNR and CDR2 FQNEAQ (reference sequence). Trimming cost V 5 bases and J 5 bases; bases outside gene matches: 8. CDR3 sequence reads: CASSLGQDDDEQYF. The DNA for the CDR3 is TGTGCCAGCAGCCTGGGACAGGATGATGACGAGCAGTACTTC.

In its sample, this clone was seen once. The DNA for the CDR3 is TGTGCCAGCACTGGACAGGGGGTAAGGTCACCCCTCCACTTT. It encodes CASTGQGVRSPLHF. The V and J genes are TRBV6-5 and TRBJ1-6, with TRBD1 matching 10 bases. The germline V gene has CDR1 MNHEY and CDR2 SVGAGI. The trim removed 7 bases at V and 10 bases at J, leaving 7 bases unmatched. There are 14 residues in the CDR3.

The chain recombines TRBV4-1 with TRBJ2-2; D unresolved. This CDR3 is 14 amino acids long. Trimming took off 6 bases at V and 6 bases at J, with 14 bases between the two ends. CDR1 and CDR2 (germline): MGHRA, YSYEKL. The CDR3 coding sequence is TGCGCCAGCAGATCTCTGAGGCTAGCCGGGGAGCTGTTTTTT. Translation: CASRSLRLAGELFF.

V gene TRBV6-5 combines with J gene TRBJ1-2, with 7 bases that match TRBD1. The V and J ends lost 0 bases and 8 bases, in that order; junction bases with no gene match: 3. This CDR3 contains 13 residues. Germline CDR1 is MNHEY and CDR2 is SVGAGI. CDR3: CASSYSGGRGYTF. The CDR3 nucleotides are TGTGCCAGCAGTTACTCAGGGGGCCGGGGCTACACCTTC.

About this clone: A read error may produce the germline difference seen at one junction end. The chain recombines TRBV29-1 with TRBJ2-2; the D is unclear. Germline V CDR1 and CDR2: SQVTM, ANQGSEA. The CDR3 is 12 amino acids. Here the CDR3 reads CTVPRNTGELFF. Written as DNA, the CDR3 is TGCACCGTTCCTAGGAACACCGGGGAGCTGTTTTTT.

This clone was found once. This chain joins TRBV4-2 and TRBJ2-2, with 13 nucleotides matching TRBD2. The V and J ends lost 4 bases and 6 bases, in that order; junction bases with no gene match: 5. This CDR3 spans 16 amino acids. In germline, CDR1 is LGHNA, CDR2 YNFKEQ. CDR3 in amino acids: CASSLRLAGGAGELFF. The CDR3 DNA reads TGTGCCAGCAGCCTGAGACTAGCGGGGGGTGCCGGGGAGCTGTTTTTT.

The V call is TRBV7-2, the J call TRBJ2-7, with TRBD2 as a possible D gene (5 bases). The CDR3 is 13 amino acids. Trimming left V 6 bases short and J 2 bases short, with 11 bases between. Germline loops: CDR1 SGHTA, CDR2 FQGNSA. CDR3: CASRSVGAYEQYF. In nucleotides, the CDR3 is TGTGCCAGCAGATCGGTCGGGGCCTACGAGCAGTACTTC.

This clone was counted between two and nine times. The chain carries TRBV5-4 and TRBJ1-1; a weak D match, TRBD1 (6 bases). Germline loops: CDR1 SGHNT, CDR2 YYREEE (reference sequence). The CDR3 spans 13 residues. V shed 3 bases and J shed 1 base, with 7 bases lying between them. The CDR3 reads CASSSTGNTEAFF. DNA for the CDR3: TGTGCCAGCAGCTCGACAGGGAACACTGAAGCTTTCTTT.